What follows is one T cell receptor beta chain and its context. Its target is not known. The PCR contained 60 Vbeta and 13 Jbeta primers. Clones were read by immunoSEQ multiplex PCR, and TCRdb kept only the in-frame ones, dropping some. Among about 120,000 clones listed, about 80% were seen once. The data were taken from a study of cytomegalovirus exposure and HLA in healthy donors. Study-level points and caveats: Among TCR sequences, most were rare, though some public TCRs appeared in many donors. Follow-up analysis found HLA locus-dependent TCR association rates, highest for DRB1 and lowest for HLA-C.

This receptor was taken from a woman between 45 and 60 years old in good health and CMV-seropositive. The specimen was PBMCs.

Here the CDR3 reads CAWTASSYEQYF. The DNA for the CDR3 is TGTGCCTGGACAGCGAGCTCCTACGAGCAGTACTTC. The V gene is TRBV30, the J gene TRBJ2-5; D gene uncertain. Matching the DNA end better, TRBJ2-7 makes the J call doubtful. The CDR3 length is 12 residues. The germline V gene encodes CDR1 GTSNPN and CDR2 SVGIG (reference sequence).